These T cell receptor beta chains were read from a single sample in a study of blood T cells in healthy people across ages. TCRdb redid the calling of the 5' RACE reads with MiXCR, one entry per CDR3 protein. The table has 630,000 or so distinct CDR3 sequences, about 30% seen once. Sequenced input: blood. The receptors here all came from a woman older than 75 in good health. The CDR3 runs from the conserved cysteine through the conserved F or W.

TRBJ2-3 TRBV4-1 CASSPRRGGGKDTQYF
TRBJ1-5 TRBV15 CATSRVQGADQPQHF
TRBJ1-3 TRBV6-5 CAVHGGFGNTIYF
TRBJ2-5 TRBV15 CATSGGGQETQYF
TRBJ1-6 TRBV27 CASSLQGLYNSPLHF
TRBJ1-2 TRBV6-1 CASIAPRGFNLNYGYTF
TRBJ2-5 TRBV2 CAQSGQGGETQYF
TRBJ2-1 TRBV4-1 CASSQDLGRGSYNEQFF
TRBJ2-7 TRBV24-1 CATSDSTSGEGRFEQYF
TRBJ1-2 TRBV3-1 CASSQKEGSSYTF
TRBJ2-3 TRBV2 CASSEVETDTQYF
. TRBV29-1 CSVLRRSSYNEQYF
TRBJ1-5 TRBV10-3 CAISEGAGDRPQHF
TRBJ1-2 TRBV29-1 CSVLGPFGYTF
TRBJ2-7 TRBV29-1 CSAEGTGTWENYEQYF
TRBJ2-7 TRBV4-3 CASSPGLDNPFSEQYF
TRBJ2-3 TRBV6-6 CASSYPGDRRSTDTQYF
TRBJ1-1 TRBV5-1 CASLEERPGGEAFF
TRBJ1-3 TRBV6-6 CASSYSPNRGFIYF
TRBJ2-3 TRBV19 CASSKSGARTDTQYF
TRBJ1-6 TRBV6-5 CASNNREDSPLHF
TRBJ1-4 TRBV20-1 CSARQARREKLFF
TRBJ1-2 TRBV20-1 CSAKVGPNRGSDFNYGYTF
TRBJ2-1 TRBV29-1 CSVERGNNEQFF
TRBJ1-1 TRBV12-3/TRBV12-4 CASRFRSYTEAFF
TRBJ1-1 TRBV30 CAWSLTGLGEAFF